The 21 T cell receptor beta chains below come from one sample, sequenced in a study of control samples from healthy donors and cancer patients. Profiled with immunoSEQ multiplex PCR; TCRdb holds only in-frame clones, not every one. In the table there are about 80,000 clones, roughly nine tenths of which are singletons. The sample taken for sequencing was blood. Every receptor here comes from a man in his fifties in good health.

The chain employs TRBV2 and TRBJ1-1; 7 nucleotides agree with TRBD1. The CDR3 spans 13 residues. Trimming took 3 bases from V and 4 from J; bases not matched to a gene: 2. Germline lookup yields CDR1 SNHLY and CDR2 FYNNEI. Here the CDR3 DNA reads TGTGCCAGCAGTGAGAGGGGGCCCACTGAAGCTTTCTTT. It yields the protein CASSERGPTEAFF.

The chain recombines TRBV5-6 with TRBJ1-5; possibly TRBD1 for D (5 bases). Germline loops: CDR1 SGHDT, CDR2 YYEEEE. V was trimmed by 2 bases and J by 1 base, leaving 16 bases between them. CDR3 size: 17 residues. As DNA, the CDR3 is TGTGCCAGCAGCTTAAGCAGGGTTAGCGTGAGCAATCAGCCCCAGCATTTT. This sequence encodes CASSLSRVSVSNQPQHF.

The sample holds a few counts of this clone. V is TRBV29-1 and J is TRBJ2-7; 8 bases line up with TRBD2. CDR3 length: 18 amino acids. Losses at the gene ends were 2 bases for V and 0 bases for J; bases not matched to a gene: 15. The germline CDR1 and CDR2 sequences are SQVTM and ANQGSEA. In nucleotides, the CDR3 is TGCAGCGTTGAAAACGCTTCTGACCGGCGGGGGGTCTCCTACGAGCAGTACTTC. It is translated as CSVENASDRRGVSYEQYF.

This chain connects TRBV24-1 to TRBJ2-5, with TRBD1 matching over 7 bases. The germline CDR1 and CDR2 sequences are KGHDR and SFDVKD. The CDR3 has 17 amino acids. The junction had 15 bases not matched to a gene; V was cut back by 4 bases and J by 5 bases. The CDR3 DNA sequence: TGTGCCACCAGTGACCTACCGAACCGGGACAGAGGGGAGACCCAGTACTTC. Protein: CATSDLPNRDRGETQYF.

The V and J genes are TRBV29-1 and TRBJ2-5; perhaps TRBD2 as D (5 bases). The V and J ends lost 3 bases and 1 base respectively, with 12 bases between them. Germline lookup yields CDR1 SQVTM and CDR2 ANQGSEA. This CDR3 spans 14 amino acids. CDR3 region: CSVDVGLAQETQYF. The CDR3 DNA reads TGCAGCGTTGACGTCGGGCTAGCCCAAGAGACCCAGTACTTC.

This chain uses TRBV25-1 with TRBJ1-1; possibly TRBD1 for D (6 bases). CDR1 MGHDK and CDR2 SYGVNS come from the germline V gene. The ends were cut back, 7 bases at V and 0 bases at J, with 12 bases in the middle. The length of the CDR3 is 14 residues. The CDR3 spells CASTGDTMNTEAFF. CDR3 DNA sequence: TGTGCCAGCACAGGGGACACCATGAACACTGAAGCTTTCTTT.

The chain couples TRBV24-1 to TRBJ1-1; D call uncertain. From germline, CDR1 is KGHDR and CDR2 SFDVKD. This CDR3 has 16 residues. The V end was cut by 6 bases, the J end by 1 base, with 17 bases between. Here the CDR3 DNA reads TGTGCCACCAGTAGAAGGACTCTTACCAAGAACACTGAAGCTTTCTTT. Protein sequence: CATSRRTLTKNTEAFF.

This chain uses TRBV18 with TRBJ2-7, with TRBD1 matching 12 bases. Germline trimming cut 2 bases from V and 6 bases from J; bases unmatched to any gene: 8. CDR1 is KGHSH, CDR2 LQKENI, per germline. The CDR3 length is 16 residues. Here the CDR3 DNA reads TGTGCCAGCTCACCAAATACCGGGACAGGGGGCCTCGAGCAGTACTTC. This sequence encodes CASSPNTGTGGLEQYF.

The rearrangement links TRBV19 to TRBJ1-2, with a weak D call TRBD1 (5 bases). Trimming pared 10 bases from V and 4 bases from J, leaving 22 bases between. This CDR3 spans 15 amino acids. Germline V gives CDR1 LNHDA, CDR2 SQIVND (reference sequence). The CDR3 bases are TGTGCCACCCCGGCGAAGAGGGGCGAGGGCTATGGCTACACCTTC. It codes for CATPAKRGEGYGYTF. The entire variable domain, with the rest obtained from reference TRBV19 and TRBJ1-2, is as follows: DGGITQSPKYLFRKEGQNVTLSCEQNLNHDAMYWYRQDPGQGLRLIYYSQIVNDFQKGDIAEGYSVSREKKESFPLTVTSAQKNPTAFYLCATPAKRGEGYGYTFGSGTRLTVV.

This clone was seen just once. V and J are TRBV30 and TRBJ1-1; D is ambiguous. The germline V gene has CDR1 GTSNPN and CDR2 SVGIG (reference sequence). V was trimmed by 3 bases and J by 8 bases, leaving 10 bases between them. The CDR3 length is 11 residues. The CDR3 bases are TGTGCCTGGAGCCGCGGGCCCGAAGCTTTCTTT. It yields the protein CAWSRGPEAFF.

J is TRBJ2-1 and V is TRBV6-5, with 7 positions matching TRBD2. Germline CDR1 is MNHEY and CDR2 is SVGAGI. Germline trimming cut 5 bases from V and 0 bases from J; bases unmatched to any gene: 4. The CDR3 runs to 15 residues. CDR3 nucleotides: TGTGCCAGCAGTCGGGAGCGGGGCTCCTACAATGAGCAGTTCTTC. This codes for CASSRERGSYNEQFF.

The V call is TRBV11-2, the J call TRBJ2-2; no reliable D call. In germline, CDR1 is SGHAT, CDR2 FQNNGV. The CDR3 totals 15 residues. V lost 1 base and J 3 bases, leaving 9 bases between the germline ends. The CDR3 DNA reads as TGTGCCAGCAGCTTAGCTGGCACTCACACCGGGGAGCTGTTTTTT. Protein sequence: CASSLAGTHTGELFF.

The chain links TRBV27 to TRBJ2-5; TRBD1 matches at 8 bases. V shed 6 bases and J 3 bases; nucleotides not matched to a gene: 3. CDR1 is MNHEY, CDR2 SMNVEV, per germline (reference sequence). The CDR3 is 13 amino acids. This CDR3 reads CASRNRGEETQYF. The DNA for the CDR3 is TGTGCCAGCAGAAACAGGGGGGAAGAGACCCAGTACTTC.

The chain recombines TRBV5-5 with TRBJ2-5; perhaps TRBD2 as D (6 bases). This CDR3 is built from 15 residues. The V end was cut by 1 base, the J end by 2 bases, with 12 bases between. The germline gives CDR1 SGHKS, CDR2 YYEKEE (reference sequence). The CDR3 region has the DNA TGTGCCAGCAGCTTGTGGGACTGGTCACAAGAGACCCAGTACTTC. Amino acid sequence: CASSLWDWSQETQYF.

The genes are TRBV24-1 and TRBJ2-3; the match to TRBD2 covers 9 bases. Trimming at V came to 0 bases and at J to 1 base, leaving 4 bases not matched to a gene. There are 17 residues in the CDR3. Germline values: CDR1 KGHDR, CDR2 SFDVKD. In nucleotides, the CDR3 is TGTGCCACCAGTGATTTGGGAGCTAGCGGGGGCACAGATACGCAGTATTTT. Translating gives CATSDLGASGGTDTQYF.

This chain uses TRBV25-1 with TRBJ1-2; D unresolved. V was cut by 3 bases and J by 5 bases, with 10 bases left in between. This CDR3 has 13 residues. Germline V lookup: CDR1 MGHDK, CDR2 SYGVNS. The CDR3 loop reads CASSEDPRYGYTF. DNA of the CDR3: TGTGCCAGCAGTGAGGACCCTAGGTATGGCTACACCTTC.

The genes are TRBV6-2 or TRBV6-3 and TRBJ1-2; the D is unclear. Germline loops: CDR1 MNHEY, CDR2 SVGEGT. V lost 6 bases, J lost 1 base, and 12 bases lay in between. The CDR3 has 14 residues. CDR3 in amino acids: CASSKDGSNYGYTF. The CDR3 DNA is TGTGCCAGCAGCAAGGACGGGAGTAACTATGGCTACACCTTC.

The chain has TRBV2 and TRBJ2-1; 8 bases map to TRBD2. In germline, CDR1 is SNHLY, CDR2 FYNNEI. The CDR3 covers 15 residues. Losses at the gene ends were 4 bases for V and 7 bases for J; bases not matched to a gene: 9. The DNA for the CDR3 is TGTGCCAGCAGTGGTCTAGCGGGCCCGGGTAATGAGCAGTTCTTC. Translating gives CASSGLAGPGNEQFF.

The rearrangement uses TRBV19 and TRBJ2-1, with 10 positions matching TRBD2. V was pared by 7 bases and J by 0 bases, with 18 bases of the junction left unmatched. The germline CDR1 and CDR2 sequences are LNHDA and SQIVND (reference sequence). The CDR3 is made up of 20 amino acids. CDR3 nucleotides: TGTGCCAGTACCCCTCGTGAGGTAGCGGGGGGTCTGAGCTCCTACAATGAGCAGTTCTTC. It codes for CASTPREVAGGLSSYNEQFF.

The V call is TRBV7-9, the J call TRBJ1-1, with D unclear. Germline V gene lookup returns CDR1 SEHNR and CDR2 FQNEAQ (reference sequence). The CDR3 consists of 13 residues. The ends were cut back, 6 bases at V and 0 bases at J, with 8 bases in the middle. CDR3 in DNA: TGTGCCAGCAGACTCGACCTGAACACTGAAGCTTTCTTT. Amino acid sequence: CASRLDLNTEAFF.

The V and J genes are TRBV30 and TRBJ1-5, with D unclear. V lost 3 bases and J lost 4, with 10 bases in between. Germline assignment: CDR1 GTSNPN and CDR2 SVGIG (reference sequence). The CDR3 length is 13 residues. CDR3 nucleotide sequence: TGTGCCTGGAGCGATAGGGCTAATCAGCCCCAGCATTTT. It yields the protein CAWSDRANQPQHF.